This T cell receptor (beta chain) was recorded in a study of Tregs in tolerant kidney transplant recipients (dated by TCRdb to about 2019). In terms of the full investigation: Before combined kidney and bone marrow transplantation, this study identified donor-specific regulatory T cells using TCRbeta sequencing and then followed those same cells after transplant. In a few healthy controls, several methods of expanding Tregs specific for an allogeneic donor were compared by TCRbeta repertoire sequencing.

Unstimulated Tregs (CD4+CD25+CD127-), CD4+ non-Tregs (CD4+CD25-), CD4 and CD8 cells were FACS-sorted from thawed PBMCs. Before Treg sorting, thawed PBMCs were rested overnight at 37°C with about 200 IU/ml IL-2. Blood from healthy controls was obtained either as purchased buffy coats or from healthy volunteers. Healthy control blood was processed by Ficoll density gradient to PBMCs and cryopreserved; patient PBMCs were collected before and after transplant. Summary of the overall study and its limitations: Because the study included only a small number of patients, the results must be confirmed in larger populations and under other immunosuppression protocols. Although technical replication error seemed to be minimal, the question of biological reproducibility was not addressed directly. The most biologically relevant and donor-specific TCRbeta repertoire appeared to be identified by expanding Tregs with activated donor B cells.

Remarks on this clone: Which antigen it targets is not known. Base qualities are not at hand, and no much larger clone is one base apart.

V is pared back by 2 bases and J by 1 base, with 4 bases lying between the germline termini. The CDR3 measures 13 amino acids from cysteine to phenylalanine. Of all the DNA, just the CDR3 is kept, 39 bases in frame from base 1. The CDR1 and CDR2 encoded by the germline V gene are SGHTA and FQGNSA. Genomic DNA was extracted from sorted cells with the QIAGEN DNeasy Blood and Tissue Kit for TCRbeta CDR3 sequencing. Through immunoSEQ, high-throughput TCRbeta CDR3 sequencing was done commercially, including PCR amplification with internal controls and bias correction. Per the source publication's procedure: Unique productive TCRbeta sequences were defined by CDR3 nucleotide sequence where primers matched, otherwise by CDR3 amino acid sequence with Vbeta and Jbeta genes. As a correction for sorting error, sequences shared between sorted populations at a frequency ratio of 2:1 or less were discarded, and the remaining shared sequences were assigned to the higher population. A sequence was defined as donor-reactive if the sequence was expanded at least 5-fold in CFSE-low cells compared with unstimulated cells and had a frequency of at least 0.01% in CFSE-low cells. Repertoire divergence was quantified by Jensen-Shannon divergence calculated from the top 100 TCRbeta sequences ranked by frequency. When a sample had multiple sequencing runs, each run was corrected for sorting error separately and the runs were then pooled. TCRdb took over this immuneACCESS table, retaining in-frame rearrangements with V and J assigned. Such tables are incomplete; in checked studies, under half of the missing clones stem from an unresolved V gene, and the remainder is unexplained. The V and J calls and clone size are taken from that table; D and trimming were inferred from the DNA. Within this sample are 35,000 to 55,000 clones, with around 90% of them counted one time only. 0.7% of the sample lies in the top ten.

The sequence came from a human donor in good health. This sequence uses TRBV7-2 and TRBJ2-3; no D gene can be assigned with confidence. The sample taken for sequencing was Tregs from blood. The sequenced DNA is TGTGCCAGCAGCTTACCACGCACAGATACGCAGTATTTT. This encodes CASSLPRTDTQYF.